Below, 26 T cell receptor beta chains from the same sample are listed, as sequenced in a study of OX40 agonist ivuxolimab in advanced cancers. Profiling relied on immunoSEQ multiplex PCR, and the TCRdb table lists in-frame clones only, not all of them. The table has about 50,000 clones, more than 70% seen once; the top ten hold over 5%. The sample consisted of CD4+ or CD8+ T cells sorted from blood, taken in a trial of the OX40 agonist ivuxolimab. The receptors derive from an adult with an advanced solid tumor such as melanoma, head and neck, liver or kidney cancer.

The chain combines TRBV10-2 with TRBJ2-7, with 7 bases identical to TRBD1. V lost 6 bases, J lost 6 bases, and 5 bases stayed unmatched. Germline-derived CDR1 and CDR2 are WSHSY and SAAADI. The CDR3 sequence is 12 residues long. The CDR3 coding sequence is TGCGCCAGCAGCCAGGGGGAATCCGAGCAGTACGTC. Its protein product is CASSQGESEQYV.

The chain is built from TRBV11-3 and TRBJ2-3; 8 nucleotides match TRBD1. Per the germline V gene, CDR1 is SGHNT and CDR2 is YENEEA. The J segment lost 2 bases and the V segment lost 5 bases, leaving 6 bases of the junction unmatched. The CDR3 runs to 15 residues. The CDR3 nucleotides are TGTGCCAGCAGCCCCCAGGGACAGGCCACAGATACGCAGTATTTT. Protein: CASSPQGQATDTQYF.

The CDR3 protein is CASSLDHSSGNTIYF. Written as DNA, the CDR3 is TGTGCCAGCAGTTTGGACCATAGCTCTGGAAACACCATATATTTT. The V and J genes are TRBV27 and TRBJ1-3, with no clear D. V shed 3 bases and J shed 0 bases, with 9 bases lying between them. The V gene's germline CDR1 is MNHEY and CDR2 SMNVEV (reference sequence). The CDR3 has 15 amino acids.

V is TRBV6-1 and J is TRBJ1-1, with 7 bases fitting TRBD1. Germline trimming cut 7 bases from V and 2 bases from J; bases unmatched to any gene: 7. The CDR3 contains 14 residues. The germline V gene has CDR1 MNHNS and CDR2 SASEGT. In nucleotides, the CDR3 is TGTGCCAGCACCCAAAGGGACAGAAACACTGAAGCTTTCTTT. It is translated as CASTQRDRNTEAFF.

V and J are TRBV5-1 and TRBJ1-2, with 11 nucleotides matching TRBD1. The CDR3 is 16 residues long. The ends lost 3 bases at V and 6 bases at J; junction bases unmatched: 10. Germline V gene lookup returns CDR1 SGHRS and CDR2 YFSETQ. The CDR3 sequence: CASSYNRDRGRDGYTF. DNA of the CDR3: TGCGCCAGCAGCTACAATCGGGACAGGGGGAGAGATGGCTACACCTTC. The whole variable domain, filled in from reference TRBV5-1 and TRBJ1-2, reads KAGVTQTPRYLIKTRGQQVTLSCSPISGHRSVSWYQQTPGQGLQFLFEYFSETQRNKGNFPGRFSGRQFSNSRSEMNVSTLELGDSALYLCASSYNRDRGRDGYTFGSGTRLTVV.

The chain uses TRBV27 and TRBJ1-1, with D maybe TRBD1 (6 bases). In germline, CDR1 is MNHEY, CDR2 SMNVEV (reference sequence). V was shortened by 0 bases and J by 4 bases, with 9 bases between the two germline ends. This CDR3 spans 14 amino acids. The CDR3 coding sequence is TGTGCCAGCAGTTTATCCAGGGGTATCACTGAAGCTTTCTTT. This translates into CASSLSRGITEAFF.

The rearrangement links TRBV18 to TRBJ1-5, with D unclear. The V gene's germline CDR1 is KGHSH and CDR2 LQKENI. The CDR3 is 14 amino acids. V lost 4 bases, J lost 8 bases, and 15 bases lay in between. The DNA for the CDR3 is TGTGCCAGCTCACAACTCGGAGGCGGAGAGCCCCAGCATTTT. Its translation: CASSQLGGGEPQHF.

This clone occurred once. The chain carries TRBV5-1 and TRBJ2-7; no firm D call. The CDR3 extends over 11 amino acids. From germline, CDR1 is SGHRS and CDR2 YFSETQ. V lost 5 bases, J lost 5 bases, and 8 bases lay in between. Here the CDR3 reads CASRYGDEQYF. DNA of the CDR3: TGCGCCAGCAGATATGGGGACGAGCAGTACTTC.

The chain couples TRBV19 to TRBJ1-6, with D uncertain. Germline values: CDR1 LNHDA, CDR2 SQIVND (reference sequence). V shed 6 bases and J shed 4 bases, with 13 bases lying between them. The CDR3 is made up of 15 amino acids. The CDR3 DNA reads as TGTGCCAGTAGCGACCCCGGGCCATATAATTCACCCCTCCACTTT. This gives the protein CASSDPGPYNSPLHF.

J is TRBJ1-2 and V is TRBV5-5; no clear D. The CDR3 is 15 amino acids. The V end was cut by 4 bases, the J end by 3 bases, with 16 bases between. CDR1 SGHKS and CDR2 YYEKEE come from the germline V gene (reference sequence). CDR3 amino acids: CASSLPGLSHYGYTF. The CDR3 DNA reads TGTGCCAGCAGCCTCCCAGGACTGTCACACTATGGCTACACCTTC.

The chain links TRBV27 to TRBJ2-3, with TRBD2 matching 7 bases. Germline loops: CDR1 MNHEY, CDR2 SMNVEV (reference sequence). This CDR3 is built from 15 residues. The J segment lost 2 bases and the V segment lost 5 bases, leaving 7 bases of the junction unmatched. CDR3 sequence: CASSSGTLDTDTQYF. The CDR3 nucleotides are TGTGCCAGCAGTAGCGGGACTTTAGACACAGATACGCAGTATTTT.

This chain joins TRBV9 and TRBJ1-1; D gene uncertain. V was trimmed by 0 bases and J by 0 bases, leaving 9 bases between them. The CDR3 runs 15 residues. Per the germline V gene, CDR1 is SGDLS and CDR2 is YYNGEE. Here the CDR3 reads CASSVVAQLNTEAFF. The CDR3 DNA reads TGTGCCAGCAGCGTAGTCGCACAACTGAACACTGAAGCTTTCTTT.

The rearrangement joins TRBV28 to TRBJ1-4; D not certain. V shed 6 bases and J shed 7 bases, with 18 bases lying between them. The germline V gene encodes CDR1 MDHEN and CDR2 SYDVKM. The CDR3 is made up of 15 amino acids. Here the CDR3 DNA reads TGTGCCAGCAGCCCAATTGGAGGGCGAGGTGAAAAACTGTTTTTT. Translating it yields CASSPIGGRGEKLFF.

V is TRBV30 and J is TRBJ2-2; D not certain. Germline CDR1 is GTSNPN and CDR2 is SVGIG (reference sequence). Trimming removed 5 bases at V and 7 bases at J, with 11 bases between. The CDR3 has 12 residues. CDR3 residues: CAWFSYDGELFF. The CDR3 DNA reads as TGTGCCTGGTTTTCCTATGACGGGGAGCTGTTTTTT.

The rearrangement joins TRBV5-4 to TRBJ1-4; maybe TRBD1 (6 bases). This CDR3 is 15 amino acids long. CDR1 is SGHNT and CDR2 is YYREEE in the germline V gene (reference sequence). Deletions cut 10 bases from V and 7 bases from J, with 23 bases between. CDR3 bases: TGTGCCGGAAAGGGGGGCCCCTCAGGGAGTGAAAAACTGTTTTTT. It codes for CAGKGGPSGSEKLFF. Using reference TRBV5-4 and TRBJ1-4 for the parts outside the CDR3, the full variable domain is ETGVTQSPTHLIKTRGQQVTLRCSSQSGHNTVSWYQQALGQGPQFIFQYYREEENGRGNFPPRFSGLQFPNYSSELNVNALELDDSALYLCAGKGGPSGSEKLFFGSGTQLSVL.

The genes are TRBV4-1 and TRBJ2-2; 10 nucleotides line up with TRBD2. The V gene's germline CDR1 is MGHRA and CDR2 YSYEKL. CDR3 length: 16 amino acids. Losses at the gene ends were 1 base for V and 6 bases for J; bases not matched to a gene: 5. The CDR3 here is CASSQVTSGYSGELFF. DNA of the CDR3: TGCGCCAGCAGCCAAGTGACTAGCGGGTACTCCGGGGAGCTGTTTTTT.

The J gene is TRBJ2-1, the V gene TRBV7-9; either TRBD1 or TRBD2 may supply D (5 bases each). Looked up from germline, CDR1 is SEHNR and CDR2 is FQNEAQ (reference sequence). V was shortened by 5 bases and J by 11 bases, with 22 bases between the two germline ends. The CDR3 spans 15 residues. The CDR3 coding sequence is TGTGCCAGCAGCCCCCTCAGGGACCTATTAAGGCAGCAGTTCTTC. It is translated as CASSPLRDLLRQQFF.

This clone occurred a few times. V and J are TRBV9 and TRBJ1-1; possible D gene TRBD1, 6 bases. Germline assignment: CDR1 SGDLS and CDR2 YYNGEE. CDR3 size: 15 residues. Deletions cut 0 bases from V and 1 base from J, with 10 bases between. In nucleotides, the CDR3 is TGTGCCAGCAGCGTAGGAGGGGGTGCGAACACTGAAGCTTTCTTT. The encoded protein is CASSVGGGANTEAFF.

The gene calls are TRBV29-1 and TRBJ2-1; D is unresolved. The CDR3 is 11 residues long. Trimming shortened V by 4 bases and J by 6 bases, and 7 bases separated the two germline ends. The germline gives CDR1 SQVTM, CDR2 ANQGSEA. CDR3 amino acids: CSVGPSNEQFF. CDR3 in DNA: TGCAGCGTTGGACCGAGCAATGAGCAGTTCTTC.

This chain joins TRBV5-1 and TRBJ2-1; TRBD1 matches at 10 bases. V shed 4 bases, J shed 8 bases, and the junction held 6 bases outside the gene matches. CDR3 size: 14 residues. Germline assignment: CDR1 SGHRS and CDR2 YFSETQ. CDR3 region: CASSPRQGADEQFF. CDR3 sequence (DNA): TGCGCCAGCAGCCCCCGACAGGGGGCCGATGAGCAGTTCTTC.

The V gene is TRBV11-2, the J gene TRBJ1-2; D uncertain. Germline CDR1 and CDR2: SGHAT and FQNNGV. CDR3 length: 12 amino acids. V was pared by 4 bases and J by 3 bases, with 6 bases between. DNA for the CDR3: TGTGCCAGCAGCTCTTCTTACTATGGCTACACCTTC. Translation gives CASSSSYYGYTF.

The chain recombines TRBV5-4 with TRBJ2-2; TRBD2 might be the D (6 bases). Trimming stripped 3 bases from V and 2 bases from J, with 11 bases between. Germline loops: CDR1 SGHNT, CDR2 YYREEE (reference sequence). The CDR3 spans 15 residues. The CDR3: CASSSGTYNTGELFF. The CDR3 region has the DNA TGTGCCAGCAGCTCCGGGACTTACAACACCGGGGAGCTGTTTTTT.

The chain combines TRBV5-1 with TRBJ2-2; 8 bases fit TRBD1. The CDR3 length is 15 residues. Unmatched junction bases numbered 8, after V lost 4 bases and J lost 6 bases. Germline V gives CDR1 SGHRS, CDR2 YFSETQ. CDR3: CASSVTGDLAGELFF. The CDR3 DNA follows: TGCGCCAGCAGCGTGACAGGGGATCTGGCCGGGGAGCTGTTTTTT.

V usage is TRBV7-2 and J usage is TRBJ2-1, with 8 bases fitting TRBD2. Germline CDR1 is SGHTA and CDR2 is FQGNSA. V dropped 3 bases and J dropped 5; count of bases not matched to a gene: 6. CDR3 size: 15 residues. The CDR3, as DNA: TGTGCCAGCAGCTTCCTAGCGGGCGCCGACAATGAGCAGTTCTTC. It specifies CASSFLAGADNEQFF.

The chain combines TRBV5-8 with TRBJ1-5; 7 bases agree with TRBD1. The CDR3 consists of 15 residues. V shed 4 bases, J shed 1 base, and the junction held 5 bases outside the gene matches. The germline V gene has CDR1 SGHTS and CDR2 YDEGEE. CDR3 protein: CASSDGTASNQPQHF. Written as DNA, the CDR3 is TGTGCCAGCAGCGACGGGACAGCCAGCAATCAGCCCCAGCATTTT.

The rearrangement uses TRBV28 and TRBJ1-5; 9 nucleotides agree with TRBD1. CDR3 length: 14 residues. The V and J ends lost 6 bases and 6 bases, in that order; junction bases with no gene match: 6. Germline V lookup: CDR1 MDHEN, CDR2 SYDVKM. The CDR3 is CASSLGTGLQPQHF. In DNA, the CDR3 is TGTGCCAGCAGCCTAGGGACAGGGCTTCAGCCCCAGCATTTT.